This TCR beta chain was identified in a study of T cell repertoires in cytomegalovirus infection (dated by TCRdb to the late 2010s). About the study as a whole: Donor HLA type was relevant to the analysis, as public TCR beta signatures indicated carriage of CMV infection together with the matching HLA type.

Sequencer: Illumina HiSeq 1500. TCRdb took the public reads, trimmed them with fastp at Q25, ran MiXCR for clone calling and kept in-frame beta chains. CDR3 protein duplicates are merged, each entry listing the most common genes and DNA. The sample contains a few hundred thousand distinct CDR3 sequences, about a sixth of them found a single time. The top ten clones comprise around 43% of the sample. The germline V gene (reference sequence) provides CDR1 DFQATT and CDR2 SNEGSKA. Trimming at the junction amounts to 4 bases on V and 5 bases on J, and the germline ends lie 10 bases apart. The CDR3 covers 12 residues, taking in both the cysteine and the phenylalanine. The sequence is cut down to CDR3 DNA, 36 bases in frame from base 1. On this clonotype: Its specific antigen is unknown. There are no base qualities to consult, and no much larger clone falls within one base.

Overall study results and their limits: In both this cohort and an independent roughly 350-donor cohort, the cumulative frequency of public TCR beta family members distinguished carriers of CMV infection plus the relevant HLA type. The ex vivo response was dominated by HLA-C-restricted CMV-specific TCR beta clonotypes, which also provided the single most frequent clonotype in two of eight donors.

The sequencing sample was made of CD8+ T cells from PBMCs. This sequence originates from a human donor in good health (CMV status not recorded). Some clones in this sample may be carry-over from other donors' samples. The chain uses TRBV20-1 and TRBJ2-3, with the D segment identity uncertain. The CDR3 has the sequence CSAKDPIDTQYF. The nucleotide sequence reads TGCAGTGCTAAGGACCCCATAGATACGCAGTATTTT.